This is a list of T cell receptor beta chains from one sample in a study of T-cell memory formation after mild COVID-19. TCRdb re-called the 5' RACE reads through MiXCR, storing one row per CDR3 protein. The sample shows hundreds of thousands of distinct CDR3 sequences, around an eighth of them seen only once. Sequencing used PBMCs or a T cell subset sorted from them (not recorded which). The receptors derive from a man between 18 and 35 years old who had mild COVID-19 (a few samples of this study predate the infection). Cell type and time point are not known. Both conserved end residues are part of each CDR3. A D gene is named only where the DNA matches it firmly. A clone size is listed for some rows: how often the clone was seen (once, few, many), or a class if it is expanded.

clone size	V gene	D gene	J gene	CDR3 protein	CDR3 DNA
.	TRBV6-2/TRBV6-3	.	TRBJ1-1	CATKYRGPNTEAFF	TGTGCCACCAAGTACCGGGGACCGAACACTGAAGCTTTCTTT
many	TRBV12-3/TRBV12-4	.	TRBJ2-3	CASARGRSTDTQYF	TGTGCCAGCGCGCGGGGCCGGAGCACAGATACGCAGTATTTT
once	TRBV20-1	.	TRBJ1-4	CSARSVGAGQNEKLFF	TGCAGTGCTAGAAGTGTCGGCGCAGGCCAGAATGAAAAACTGTTTTTT
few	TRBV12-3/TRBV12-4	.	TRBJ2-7	CASSFRTGYSYEQYF	TGTGCCAGCAGTTTTAGGACGGGCTACTCCTACGAGCAGTACTTC
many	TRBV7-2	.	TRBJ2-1	CASSLLAGEQFF	TGTGCCAGCAGCCTCCTGGCTGGCGAGCAGTTCTTC
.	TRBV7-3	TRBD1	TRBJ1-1	CASSYTGTETNTEAFF	TGTGCCAGCAGCTATACCGGGACAGAGACGAACACTGAAGCTTTCTTT
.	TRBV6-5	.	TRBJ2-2	CASSYSRLPNTGELFF	TGTGCCAGCAGTTACTCGCGGCTACCGAACACCGGGGAGCTGTTTTTT
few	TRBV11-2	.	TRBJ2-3	CASSPSPRGPDTQYF	TGTGCCAGCAGCCCCAGCCCCCGGGGGCCAGATACGCAGTATTTT
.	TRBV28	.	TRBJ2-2	CASSPLGRAGTGELFF	TGTGCCAGCAGTCCCCTGGGAAGGGCTGGCACCGGGGAGCTGTTTTTT
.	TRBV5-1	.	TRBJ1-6	CASSLEGVNSPLHF	TGCGCCAGCAGCTTGGAAGGGGTTAATTCACCCCTCCACTTT
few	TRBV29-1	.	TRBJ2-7	CSGCDFSEQYF	TGCAGCGGGTGTGATTTCAGCGAGCAGTACTTC
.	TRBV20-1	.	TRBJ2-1	CSARPGGRSRDQFF	TGCAGTGCTAGACCCGGGGGCCGAAGCCGTGATCAGTTCTTC
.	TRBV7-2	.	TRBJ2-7	CASSLGQPYEQYF	TGTGCCAGCAGCCTAGGACAGCCGTACGAGCAGTACTTC
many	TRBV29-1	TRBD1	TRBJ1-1	CSVRLTGGPGTEAFF	TGCAGCGTACGATTGACAGGGGGCCCGGGCACTGAAGCTTTCTTT
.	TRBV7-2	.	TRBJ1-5	CASSRVGVSNQPQHF	TGTGCCAGCAGCCGCGTGGGGGTAAGCAATCAGCCCCAGCATTTT
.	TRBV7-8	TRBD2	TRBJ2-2	CASSHSGANTGELFF	TGTGCCAGCAGCCACAGCGGGGCCAACACCGGGGAGCTGTTTTTT
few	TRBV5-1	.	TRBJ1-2	CASSTGMARGPSGYTF	TGCGCCAGCAGCACTGGAATGGCCCGTGGTCCTTCTGGCTACACCTTC
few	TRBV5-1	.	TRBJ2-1	CASSLRDKTYNEQFF	TGCGCCAGCAGCTTGAGGGACAAGACCTACAATGAGCAGTTCTTC
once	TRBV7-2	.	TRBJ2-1	CASSLGVGRNEQFF	TGTGCCAGCAGCTTGGGGGTTGGAAGAAATGAGCAGTTCTTC
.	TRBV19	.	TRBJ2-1	CASSIVGGEYEQFF	TGTGCCAGTAGTATAGTCGGAGGTGAATATGAGCAGTTCTTC
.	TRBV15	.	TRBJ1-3	CATSRVGENTIYF	TGTGCCACCAGCAGAGTCGGGGAGAACACCATATATTTT
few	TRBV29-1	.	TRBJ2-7	CSVEERGHYEQYF	TGCAGCGTTGAAGAGCGGGGCCACTACGAGCAGTACTTC
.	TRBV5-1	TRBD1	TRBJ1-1	CASSQGQEYTEAFF	TGCGCCAGCAGCCAGGGACAGGAGTACACTGAAGCTTTCTTT
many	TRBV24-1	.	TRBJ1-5	CATSDFGQPQHF	TGTGCCACCAGTGATTTCGGCCAGCCCCAGCATTTT
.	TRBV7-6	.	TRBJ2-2	CASSLAQVRAGGELFF	TGTGCCAGCAGCTTAGCGCAAGTCCGGGCCGGCGGGGAGCTGTTTTTT
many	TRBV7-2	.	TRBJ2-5	CASSLQYQETQYF	TGTGCCAGCAGCTTACAGTACCAAGAGACCCAGTACTTC
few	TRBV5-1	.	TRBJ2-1	CASSLGGTYYNEQFF	TGCGCCAGCAGCTTGGGCGGCACCTACTACAATGAGCAGTTCTTC
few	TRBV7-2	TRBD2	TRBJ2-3	CASTFGFGGDTDTQYF	TGTGCCAGCACCTTTGGGTTCGGGGGGGACACAGATACGCAGTATTTT
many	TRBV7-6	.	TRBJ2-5	CASSLRDVETQYF	TGTGCCAGCAGCTTAAGGGATGTCGAGACCCAGTACTTC
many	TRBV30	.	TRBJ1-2	CAWSTGIRGYTF	TGTGCCTGGAGTACAGGGATCCGGGGCTACACCTTC
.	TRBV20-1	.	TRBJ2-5	CSTAHRETQYF	TGCAGCACAGCACACCGGGAGACCCAGTACTTC
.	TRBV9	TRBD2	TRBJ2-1	CASSVAGWASGGPSPSF	TGTGCCAGCAGCGTAGCCGGGTGGGCTAGCGGGGGTCCTTCACCATCTTTC
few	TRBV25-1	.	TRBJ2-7	CASSETIRGPAYEQYF	TGTGCCAGCAGTGAAACCATCCGGGGGCCCGCCTACGAGCAGTACTTC
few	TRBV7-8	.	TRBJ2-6	CASSPSWGGGANVLTF	TGTGCCAGCAGCCCTAGTTGGGGTGGTGGGGCCAACGTCCTGACTTTC
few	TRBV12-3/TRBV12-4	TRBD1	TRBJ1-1	CASSNRGRVNPEAFF	TGTGCCAGCAGTAACAGGGGCAGGGTCAACCCTGAAGCTTTCTTT
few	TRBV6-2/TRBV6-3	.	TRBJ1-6	CASSSRRPRINLNSPLHF	TGTGCCAGCAGTTCCCGACGGCCTCGGATTAATCTTAATTCACCCCTCCACTTT
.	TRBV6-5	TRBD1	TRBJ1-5	CASPRGTVDSNQPQHF	TGTGCCAGCCCCCGGGGGACAGTAGATAGCAATCAGCCCCAGCATTTT
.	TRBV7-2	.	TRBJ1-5	CASSFKVGQPQHF	TGTGCCAGCAGCTTCAAGGTCGGTCAGCCCCAGCATTTT
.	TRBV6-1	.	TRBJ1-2	CASSEDWLRGYTF	TGTGCCAGCAGTGAAGATTGGCTTCGGGGCTACACCTTC
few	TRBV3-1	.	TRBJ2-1	CASSLLLNEQFF	TGTGCCAGCAGCCTCCTACTAAATGAGCAGTTCTTC